There are a few counts of the clone carrying this T cell receptor (beta chain). Antigen: not known. This record comes from a study of type 1 regulatory T cells. Overall study context: An in vitro protocol generated T-allo10, a Tr1-enriched, alloantigen-specific CD4 T cell product. Study results and caveats: Tr1 cells had a more restricted TCR repertoire than non-Tr1 cells.

TCRdb recomputed calls from the reads with MiXCR, one row per CDR3 protein. The table has tens of thousands of distinct CDR3 sequences, around 20% seen once. Germline CDR1 MNHEY, CDR2 SVGAGI. This CDR3 contains 17 residues. V was clipped by 2 bases and J by 2 bases, with 15 bases between them. The specimen was cultured type 1 regulatory T (Tr1) cells, either the whole culture or a sorted fraction (not recorded which). This chain connects TRBV6-5 to TRBJ1-4; D is unclear. This sequence originates from a human donor in good health. This chain's CDR3 is CASSYRFDITTNEKLFF. DNA of the CDR3: TGTGCCAGCAGTTACCGTTTCGACATTACGACTAATGAAAAACTGTTTTTT.